This T cell receptor (beta chain) was retrieved from a study of CD8 T cells in ankylosing spondylitis. Whole-study findings and limits: Among TCR beta sequences, a motif of eight or nine highly homologous variants appeared characteristic of ankylosing spondylitis blood. Disease-associated clonotypes exhibited CD8+ identity and were relatively infrequent in peripheral blood. Reactive arthritis synovial fluid and blood were previously reported to contain some motif variants.

About this clonotype itself: Its antigen is unidentified.

From germline, CDR1 is SGHVS and CDR2 FQNEAQ. The V and J ends lost 3 bases and 6 bases respectively, with 13 bases between them. The CDR3 is made up of 14 amino acids. Library preparation for TCR beta used quantitative 5'-RACE with molecular barcodes. TCRdb recomputed calls from the 5' RACE reads with MiXCR, one row per CDR3 protein. The sample lists 450,000 to 550,000 distinct CDR3 sequences, 5.3% seen once, with around 3.5% in the top ten. The source is a male donor with ankylosing spondylitis. Sequenced sample: blood, either unsorted or a sorted T cell fraction (not recorded which). This chain uses TRBV7-8 with TRBJ2-3; D is unresolved. The CDR3 sequence is CASSFGRLWDTQYF. In DNA form, the CDR3 reads TGTGCCAGCAGCTTTGGGCGCCTCTGGGATACGCAGTATTTT.